Sequencing of this TCR beta chain was carried out in a study of OX40 agonist ivuxolimab in advanced cancers. Broader study findings: In a subset of nonresponders, normalized T-cell clonal expansion was also low.

The CDR3 is made up of 14 amino acids. Germline assignment: CDR1 SGHRS and CDR2 YFSETQ. V was pared by 0 bases and J by 5 bases, with 3 bases of the junction left unmatched. This clone was observed a single time. As yet, its antigen is unknown. Data came from immunoSEQ multiplex PCR; TCRdb stores just in-frame clones and leaves some out. The sample holds about 83,000 clones, roughly 91% seen once. This clonotype was obtained from an adult with an advanced solid tumor such as melanoma, head and neck, liver or kidney cancer. This chain links TRBV5-1 with TRBJ2-5, with 8 bases that match TRBD1. Sample: CD4+ or CD8+ T cells sorted from blood, taken in a trial of the OX40 agonist ivuxolimab. The CDR3 DNA follows: TGCGCCAGCAGCTTGGGACAGGGGTTTGAGACCCAGTACTTC. Protein: CASSLGQGFETQYF.